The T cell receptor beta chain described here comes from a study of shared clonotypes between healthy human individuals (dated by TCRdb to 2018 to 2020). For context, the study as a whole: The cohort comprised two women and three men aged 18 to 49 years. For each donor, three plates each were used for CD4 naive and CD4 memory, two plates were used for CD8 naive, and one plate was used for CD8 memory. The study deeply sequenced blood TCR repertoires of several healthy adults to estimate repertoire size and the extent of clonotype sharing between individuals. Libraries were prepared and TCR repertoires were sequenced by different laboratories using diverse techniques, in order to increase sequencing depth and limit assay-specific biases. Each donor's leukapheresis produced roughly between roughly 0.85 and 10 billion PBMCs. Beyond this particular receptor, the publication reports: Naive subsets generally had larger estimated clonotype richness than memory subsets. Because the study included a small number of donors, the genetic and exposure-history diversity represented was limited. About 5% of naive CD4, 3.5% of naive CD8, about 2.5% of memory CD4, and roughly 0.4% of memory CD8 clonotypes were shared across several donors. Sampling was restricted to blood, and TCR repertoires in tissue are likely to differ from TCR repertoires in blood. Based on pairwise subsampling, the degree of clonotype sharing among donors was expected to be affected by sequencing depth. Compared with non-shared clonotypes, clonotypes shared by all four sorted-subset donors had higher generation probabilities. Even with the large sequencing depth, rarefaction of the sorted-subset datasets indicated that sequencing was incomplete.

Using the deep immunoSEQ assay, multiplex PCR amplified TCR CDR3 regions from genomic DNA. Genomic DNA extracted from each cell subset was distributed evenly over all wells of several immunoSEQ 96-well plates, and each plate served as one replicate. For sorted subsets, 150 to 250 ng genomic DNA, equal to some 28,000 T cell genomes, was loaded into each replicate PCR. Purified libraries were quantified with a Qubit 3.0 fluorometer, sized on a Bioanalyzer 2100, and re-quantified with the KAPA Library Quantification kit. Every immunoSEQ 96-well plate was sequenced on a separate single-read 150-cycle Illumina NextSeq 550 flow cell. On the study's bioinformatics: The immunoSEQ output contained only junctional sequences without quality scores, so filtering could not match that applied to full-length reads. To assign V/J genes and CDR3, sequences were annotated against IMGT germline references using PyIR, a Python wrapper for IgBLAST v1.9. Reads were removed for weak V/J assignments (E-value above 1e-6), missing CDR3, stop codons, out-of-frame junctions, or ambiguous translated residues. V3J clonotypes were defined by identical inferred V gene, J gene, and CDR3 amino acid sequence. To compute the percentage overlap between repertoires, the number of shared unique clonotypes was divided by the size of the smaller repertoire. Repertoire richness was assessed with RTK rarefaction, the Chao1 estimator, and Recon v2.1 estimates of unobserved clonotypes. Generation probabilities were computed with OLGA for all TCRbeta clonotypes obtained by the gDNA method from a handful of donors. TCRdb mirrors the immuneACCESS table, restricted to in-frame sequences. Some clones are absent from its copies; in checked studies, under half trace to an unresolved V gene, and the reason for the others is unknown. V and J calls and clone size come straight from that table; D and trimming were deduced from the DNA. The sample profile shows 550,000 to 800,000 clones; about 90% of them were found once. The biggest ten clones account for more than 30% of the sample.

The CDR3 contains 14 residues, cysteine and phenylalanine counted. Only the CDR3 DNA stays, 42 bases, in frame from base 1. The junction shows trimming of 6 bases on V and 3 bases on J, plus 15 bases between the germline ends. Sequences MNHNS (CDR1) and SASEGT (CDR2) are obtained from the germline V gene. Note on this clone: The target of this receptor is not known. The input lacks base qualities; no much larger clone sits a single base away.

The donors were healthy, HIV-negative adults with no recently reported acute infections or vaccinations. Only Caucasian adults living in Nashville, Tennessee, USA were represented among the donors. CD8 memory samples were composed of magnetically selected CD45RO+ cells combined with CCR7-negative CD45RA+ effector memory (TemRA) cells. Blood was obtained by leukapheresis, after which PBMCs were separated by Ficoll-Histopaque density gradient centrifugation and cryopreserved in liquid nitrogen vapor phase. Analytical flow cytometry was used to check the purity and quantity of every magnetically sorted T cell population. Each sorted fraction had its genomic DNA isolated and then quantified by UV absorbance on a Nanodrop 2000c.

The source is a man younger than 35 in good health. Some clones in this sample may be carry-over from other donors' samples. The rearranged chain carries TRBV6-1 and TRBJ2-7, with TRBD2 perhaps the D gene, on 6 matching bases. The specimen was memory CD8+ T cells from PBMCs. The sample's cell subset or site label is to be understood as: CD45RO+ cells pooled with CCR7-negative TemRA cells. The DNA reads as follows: TGTGCCAGCAGACCGGGGCTGGAGGGCTACGAGCAGTACTTC. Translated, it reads CASRPGLEGYEQYF.